The sequence of this TCR beta chain was determined in a study of memory CD4+ T cells and cytomegalovirus serostatus (dated by TCRdb to the late 2010s). Background on the whole study: The cohort included approximately 35 healthy adults from Belgium, of whom 9 were CMV seropositive and about 24 were CMV seronegative. To replicate a published TCR-based CMV serostatus classifier, the researchers sequenced the CD4+ memory TCRbeta repertoires of a Belgian cohort whose cytomegalovirus serostatus was known. Study-wide conclusions, independent of this receptor: On the Belgian cohort, the classifier based on the original framework reached a median bootstrapped AUC of nearly 0.96, with a 95% CI of 0.76-1.00. The results were interpreted as suggesting that the CMV-associated TCR signature is largely present in the CD4+ memory repertoire. CMV serostatus prediction reached a median bootstrapped AUC of 0.95 with the original framework and 0.85 to 0.91 with a US-trained random forest. Only CD4+CD45RO+ memory cells were sequenced, in contrast to the original study, in which naive and memory CD4+ and CD8+ populations were covered. Among the roughly 160 previously reported CMV-associated TCRbeta sequences, some 69 showed up in the CD4+ memory repertoires, with each one found in between one and five individuals.

V and J lose 2 bases and 2 bases, and a span of 7 bases separates them. Reading from cysteine to phenylalanine, the CDR3 counts 14 amino acids. Of all the DNA, just the CDR3 is kept, 42 bases in frame from base 1. From the germline V gene (reference sequence), CDR1 is MNHNY and CDR2 is SVGAGI. Genomic DNA was extracted from sorted cells with the Quick-DNA Microprep Kit. Amplification of TCRbeta DNA was done with the immunoSEQ hsTCRbeta kit, following the protocol from the manufacturer. An Illumina MiSeq instrument was used to sequence the TCRbeta libraries. As for the original processing: After out-of-frame sequences were removed, some 2 million distinct TCRbeta sequences remained, averaging approximately 68,000 per individual. Two values were used to score each individual: the count of some 150 previously reported CMV-associated TCRbeta sequences and the total count of productive distinct TCRbeta sequences. A beta-binomial model was reimplemented in Python, and scikit-learn random forests with default parameters were trained on data from the US cohort. On the Belgian cohort, classifier performance was reported as the median AUC, along with percentile confidence intervals, across 10,000 bootstrap iterations. This immuneACCESS table, as held by TCRdb, lists in-frame sequences with V and J called but not all clones. Of the missing ones, under half trace to an unresolved V gene in checked studies; the others have no known cause. V and J calls and clone size are those listed in that table; D and trimming were worked out from the DNA. The sample records about 92,000 clones, 80% of which are singletons. The ten largest account for 3.6% of the sample.

Single viable CD3+CD4+CD8-CD45RO+ cells were sorted as memory CD4+ T cells on a FACSAria II. CMV serostatus was determined with a Roche Elecsys assay detecting serum IgG against CMV pp150, pp28, p38 and p52. After thawing, total CD4+ T cells were enriched by positive selection with CD4 magnetic microbeads. The samples came from a different study that was designed specifically to examine the CD4+ T cell memory repertoire. Peripheral blood mononuclear cells were isolated and cryopreserved according to standard operating procedures, and serum was kept at -80 degrees C. Staining used CD3-PerCP (BW264/56), CD4-APC (RPA-T4), CD45RO-PE (UCHT1) and CD8-Pacific Orange (3B5) antibodies, with Sytox blue excluding non-viable cells. Regarding this clone: No cognate antigen has been identified for it. No base quality information exists; no much larger clone differs at one position.

The rearranged chain carries TRBV6-6 and TRBJ2-1, with the D gene not clear enough to name. The sample comprised memory CD4+ T cells from blood. The TCR sequence derives from an adult in good health and CMV-seropositive. The CDR3 amino acid sequence is: CASSYGGTYNEQFF. The nucleotide sequence is TGTGCCAGCAGTTACGGTGGGACCTACAATGAGCAGTTCTTC.